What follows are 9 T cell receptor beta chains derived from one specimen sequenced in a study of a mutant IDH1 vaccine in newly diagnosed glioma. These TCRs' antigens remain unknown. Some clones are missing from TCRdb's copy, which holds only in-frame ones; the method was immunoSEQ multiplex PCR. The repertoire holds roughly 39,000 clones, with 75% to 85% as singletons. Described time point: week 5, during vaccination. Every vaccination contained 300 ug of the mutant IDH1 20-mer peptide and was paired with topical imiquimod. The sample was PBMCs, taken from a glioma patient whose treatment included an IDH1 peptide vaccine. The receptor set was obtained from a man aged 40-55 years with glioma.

CDR3 loop: CASSPDTDNSPLHF. In DNA, the CDR3 is TGTGCCAGCAGCCCGGACACGGATAATTCACCCCTCCACTTT. The chain has TRBV7-9 and TRBJ1-6; D perhaps matches TRBD1 (5 bases). The V and J ends lost 5 bases and 5 bases respectively, with 10 bases between them. This CDR3 region has 14 residues. The germline V gene has CDR1 SEHNR and CDR2 FQNEAQ (reference sequence).

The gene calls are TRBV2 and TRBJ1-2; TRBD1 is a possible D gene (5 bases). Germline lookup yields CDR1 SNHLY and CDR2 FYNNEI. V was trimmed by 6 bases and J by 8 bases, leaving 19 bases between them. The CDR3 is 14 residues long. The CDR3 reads CASRGDSLGYGYTF. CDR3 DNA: TGTGCCAGCAGGGGTGACAGTTTGGGCTACGGCTACACCTTC.

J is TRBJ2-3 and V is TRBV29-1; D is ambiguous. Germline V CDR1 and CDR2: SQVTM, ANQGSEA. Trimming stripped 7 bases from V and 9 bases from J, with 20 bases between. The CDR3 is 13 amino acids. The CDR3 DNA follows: TGCAGCGCCGCTGTCCCCCCTAGAGACACGCAGTATTTT. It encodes CSAAVPPRDTQYF.

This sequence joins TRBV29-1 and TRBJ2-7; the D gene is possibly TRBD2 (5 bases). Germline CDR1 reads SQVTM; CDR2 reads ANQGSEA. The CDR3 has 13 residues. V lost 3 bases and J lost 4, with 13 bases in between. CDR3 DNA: TGCAGCGTTGATATACGTGGAGGTTACGAGCAGTACTTC. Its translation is CSVDIRGGYEQYF.

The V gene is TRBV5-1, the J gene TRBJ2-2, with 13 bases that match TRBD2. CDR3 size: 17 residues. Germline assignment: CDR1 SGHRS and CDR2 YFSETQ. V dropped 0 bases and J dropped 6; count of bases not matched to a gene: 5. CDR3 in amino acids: CASSLDGLAGVSGELFF. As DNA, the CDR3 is TGCGCCAGCAGCTTGGATGGACTAGCGGGGGTATCCGGGGAGCTGTTTTTT.

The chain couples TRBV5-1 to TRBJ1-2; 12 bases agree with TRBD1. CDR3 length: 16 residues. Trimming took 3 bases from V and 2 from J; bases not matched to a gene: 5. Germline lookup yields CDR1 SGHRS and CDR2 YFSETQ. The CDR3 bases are TGCGCCAGCAGCTGGGGGACAGGGGGCGCGAACTATGGCTACACCTTC. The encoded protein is CASSWGTGGANYGYTF. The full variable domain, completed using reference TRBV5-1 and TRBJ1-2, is KAGVTQTPRYLIKTRGQQVTLSCSPISGHRSVSWYQQTPGQGLQFLFEYFSETQRNKGNFPGRFSGRQFSNSRSEMNVSTLELGDSALYLCASSWGTGGANYGYTFGSGTRLTVV.

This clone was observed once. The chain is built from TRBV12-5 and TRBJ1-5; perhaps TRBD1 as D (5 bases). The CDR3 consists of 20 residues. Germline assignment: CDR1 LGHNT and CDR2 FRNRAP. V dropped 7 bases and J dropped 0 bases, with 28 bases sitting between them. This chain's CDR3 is CASDPPPGPSIKYSNQPQHF. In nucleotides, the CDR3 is TGTGCTAGTGATCCTCCCCCAGGGCCTTCTATAAAGTATAGCAATCAGCCCCAGCATTTT.

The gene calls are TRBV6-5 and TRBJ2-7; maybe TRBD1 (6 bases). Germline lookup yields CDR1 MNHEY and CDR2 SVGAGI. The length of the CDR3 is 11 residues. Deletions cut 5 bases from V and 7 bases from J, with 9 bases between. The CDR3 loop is CASSQQGEQYF. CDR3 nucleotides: TGTGCCAGCAGTCAACAGGGTGAGCAGTACTTC.

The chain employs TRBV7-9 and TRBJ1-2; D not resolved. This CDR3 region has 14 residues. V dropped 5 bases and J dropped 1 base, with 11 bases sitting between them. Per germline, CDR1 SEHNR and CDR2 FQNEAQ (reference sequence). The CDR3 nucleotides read TGTGCCAGCAGCCCCCCCCCGCATAACTATGGCTACACCTTC. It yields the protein CASSPPPHNYGYTF.